This T cell receptor beta chain was recovered during a study of blood T cell repertoires in COVID-19. Overall study: The cDNA or gDNA used as material had been derived from T cells, B-cell-depleted T cells, or PBMCs.

CDR3 length equals 17 residues. Germline CDR1 reads MNHEY; CDR2 reads SMNVEV (reference sequence). V lost 0 bases and J lost 0, with 13 bases in between. Measured with immunoSEQ multiplex PCR; TCRdb has only the in-frame clones, and not every one. Of about 140,000 clones listed, approximately 85% are singletons. The J gene is TRBJ2-3, the V gene TRBV27; D perhaps matches TRBD1 (5 bases). The sample was peripheral blood. This clonotype originated in a man aged 45 to 65 with acute or convalescent COVID-19. The CDR3 is CASSLSRTTSSTDTQYF. In DNA, the CDR3 is TGTGCCAGCAGTTTATCACGGACAACCTCTAGCACAGATACGCAGTATTTT.